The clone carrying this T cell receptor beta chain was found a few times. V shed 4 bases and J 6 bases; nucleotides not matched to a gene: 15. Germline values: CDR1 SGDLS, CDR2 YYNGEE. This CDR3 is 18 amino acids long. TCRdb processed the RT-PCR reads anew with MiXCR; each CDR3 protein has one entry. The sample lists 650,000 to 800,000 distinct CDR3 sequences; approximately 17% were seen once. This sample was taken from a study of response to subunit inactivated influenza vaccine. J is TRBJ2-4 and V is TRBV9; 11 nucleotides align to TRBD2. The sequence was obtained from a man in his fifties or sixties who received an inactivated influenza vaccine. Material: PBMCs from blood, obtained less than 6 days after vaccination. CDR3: CASSSPSGGPGRPNIQYF. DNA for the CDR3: TGTGCCAGCAGCTCGCCTAGCGGGGGGCCCGGGCGTCCAAACATTCAGTACTTC.